The 28 T cell receptor beta chains in this list originate from one sample, sequenced in a study of T-cell memory formation after mild COVID-19. TCRdb called the 5' RACE reads again in MiXCR, with one record for every CDR3 protein. The table lists 98,000 or so distinct CDR3 sequences, roughly a sixth of them singletons. The material sequenced was PBMCs or a T cell subset sorted from them (not recorded which). Every receptor here comes from a man aged 18 to 35 who had mild COVID-19 (a few samples of this study predate the infection). Cell type and time point are not known.

The chain combines TRBV4-2 with TRBJ1-2; D remains unclear. The CDR3 spans 14 residues. V was shortened by 1 base and J by 4 bases, with 10 bases between the two germline ends. Germline V CDR1 and CDR2: LGHNA, YNFKEQ. CDR3 protein: CASSQGMLAYGYTF. The CDR3 DNA follows: TGTGCCAGCAGCCAAGGGATGCTAGCCTATGGCTACACCTTC.

The gene calls are TRBV25-1 and TRBJ1-2; D is unresolved. Germline V gene sequence: CDR1 MGHDK, CDR2 SYGVNS. This CDR3 is built from 17 residues. The germline V and J ends were trimmed by 6 bases and 8 bases, with 28 bases remaining between them. CDR3 sequence reads: CASSPPTYAGGRQGYTF. The CDR3 region has the DNA TGTGCCAGCAGCCCTCCCACCTATGCCGGTGGCCGACAAGGCTACACCTTC.

V and J are TRBV7-2 and TRBJ2-3, with D maybe TRBD2 (5 bases). Trimming left V 5 bases short and J 0 bases short, with 12 bases between. Germline V CDR1 and CDR2: SGHTA, FQGNSA. The CDR3 spans 15 residues. CDR3 nucleotide sequence: TGTGCCAGCAGCCCCCAGGACTCTAGCACAGATACGCAGTATTTT. It encodes CASSPQDSSTDTQYF.

The chain recombines TRBV18 with TRBJ1-4, with D perhaps TRBD1 (5 bases). Germline CDR1 is KGHSH and CDR2 is LQKENI. The V gene lost 4 bases and the J gene lost 8 bases, with 11 bases spanning the gap. This CDR3 contains 13 residues. This CDR3 reads CASSLSRGEKLFF. The DNA for the CDR3 is TGTGCCAGCTCACTAAGCCGGGGCGAAAAACTGTTTTTT. The full variable domain, completed using reference TRBV18 and TRBJ1-4, is NAGVMQNPRHLVRRRGQEARLRCSPMKGHSHVYWYRQLPEEGLKFMVYLQKENIIDESGMPKERFSAEFPKEGPSILRIQQVVRGDSAAYFCASSLSRGEKLFFGSGTQLSVL.

This clonotype was picked up a small number of times. V usage is TRBV18 and J usage is TRBJ2-3; maybe TRBD2 (6 bases). V lost 5 bases to trimming and J lost 5 bases, with 11 bases between them. CDR1 and CDR2 from the germline V gene are KGHSH and LQKENI. The CDR3 extends over 13 amino acids. CDR3 loop: CASSIGGLDTQYF. CDR3 in DNA: TGTGCCAGCTCAATCGGAGGGTTAGATACGCAGTATTTT.

The genes are TRBV4-3 and TRBJ2-1; no clear D gene. The germline V gene has CDR1 LGHNA and CDR2 YSLEER. This CDR3 is 15 amino acids long. The V end was cut by 1 base, the J end by 10 bases, with 17 bases between. The CDR3 region is CASSQAVPVIGEQFF. The CDR3, as DNA: TGCGCCAGCAGCCAAGCGGTTCCGGTCATTGGCGAGCAGTTCTTC.

This clonotype was observed a handful of times. The chain recombines TRBV4-3 with TRBJ1-2, with TRBD1 matching over 9 bases. Trimming cost V 0 bases and J 6 bases; bases outside gene matches: 11. The CDR3 consists of 17 residues. Per the germline V gene, CDR1 is LGHNA and CDR2 is YSLEER. CDR3: CASSQDLQGAKGHGYTF. The CDR3 coding sequence is TGCGCCAGCAGCCAAGATCTACAGGGGGCGAAAGGTCATGGCTACACCTTC.

This chain links TRBV5-1 with TRBJ2-3, with D unclear. The CDR3 spans 13 residues. Germline-derived CDR1 and CDR2 are SGHRS and YFSETQ. Between the trimmed V and J ends, which lost 4 bases and 4 bases, there was a span of 10 bases. The CDR3 protein is CASSRPPADTQYF. DNA of the CDR3: TGCGCCAGCAGCAGGCCGCCAGCAGATACGCAGTATTTT. The entire variable domain, with the rest obtained from reference TRBV5-1 and TRBJ2-3, is as follows: KAGVTQTPRYLIKTRGQQVTLSCSPISGHRSVSWYQQTPGQGLQFLFEYFSETQRNKGNFPGRFSGRQFSNSRSEMNVSTLELGDSALYLCASSRPPADTQYFGPGTRLTVL.

The gene calls are TRBV5-1 and TRBJ1-1; TRBD1 might be the D (5 bases). The CDR3 totals 13 residues. Germline CDR1 SGHRS, CDR2 YFSETQ. V was pared by 0 bases and J by 8 bases, with 11 bases between. CDR3 sequence (DNA): TGCGCCAGCAGCTTGGAGGGGCCTCGCGAAGCTTTCTTT. Translated, it gives CASSLEGPREAFF.

This clonotype was seen repeatedly, ten times or more. The rearrangement joins TRBV5-1 to TRBJ2-2; possibly TRBD1 for D (6 bases). CDR3 length: 17 residues. Germline CDR1 and CDR2: SGHRS and YFSETQ. V dropped 4 bases and J dropped 1 base, with 17 bases sitting between them. The CDR3 here is CASSVGTHQMNTGELFF. The CDR3, as DNA: TGCGCCAGCAGCGTAGGGACACACCAGATGAACACCGGGGAGCTGTTTTTT.

In this sample, this clonotype turned up a few times. The gene calls are TRBV18 and TRBJ2-5; 8 nucleotides line up with TRBD1. V shed 8 bases, J shed 5 bases, and the junction held 13 bases outside the gene matches. Germline V lookup: CDR1 KGHSH, CDR2 LQKENI. The CDR3 is 15 amino acids. CDR3: CASGEMTGVEETQYF. CDR3 coding DNA: TGTGCCAGCGGCGAGATGACAGGGGTTGAGGAGACCCAGTACTTC.

This clonotype was picked up a small number of times. This chain connects TRBV12-3 or TRBV12-4 to TRBJ1-5, with 7 positions matching TRBD1. There are 14 residues in the CDR3. Trimming removed 4 bases from V and 4 bases from J; junction bases left unmatched: 4. In nucleotides, the CDR3 is TGTGCCAGCAGTTCGGGACAGTTGAATCAGCCCCAGCATTTT. Translated: CASSSGQLNQPQHF.

The V call is TRBV4-2, the J call TRBJ2-3; D might be TRBD1 (6 bases). The CDR3 spans 19 residues. Trimming shortened V by 1 base and J by 3 bases, and 23 bases separated the two germline ends. Germline V gives CDR1 LGHNA, CDR2 YNFKEQ. The CDR3 DNA reads TGTGCCAGCAGCCAAGGGGTAAACAGGGCACCATTTTTAACAGATACGCAGTATTTT. Its protein is CASSQGVNRAPFLTDTQYF.

CDR3 residues: CASSQRGVGELFF. The CDR3 DNA reads as TGTGCCAGCAGCCAACGAGGGGTCGGGGAGCTGTTTTTT. The gene calls are TRBV3-1 and TRBJ2-2, with D perhaps assigned TRBD1 or TRBD2 (5 bases each). Germline CDR1 LGHDT, CDR2 YNNKEL (reference sequence). The CDR3 is made up of 13 amino acids. The V end lost 2 bases, the J end lost 7 bases, and 8 bases lay between the germline ends. The complete variable domain, with remaining parts taken from reference TRBV3-1 and TRBJ2-2, reads DTAVSQTPKYLVTQMGNDKSIKCEQNLGHDTMYWYKQDSKKFLKIMFSYNNKELIINETVPNRFSPKSPDKAHLNLHINSLELGDSAVYFCASSQRGVGELFFGEGSRLTVL.

Only a few counts were recorded for this clonotype. The rearrangement links TRBV5-1 to TRBJ2-2; the match to TRBD2 covers 8 bases. There are 16 residues in the CDR3. CDR1 is SGHRS and CDR2 is YFSETQ in the germline V gene. V lost 7 bases to trimming and J lost 0 bases; unmatched junction nucleotides: 8. The CDR3 coding sequence is TGCGCCAGCTTCGGGAGGGGAGCGCCGAACACCGGGGAGCTGTTTTTT. The encoded protein is CASFGRGAPNTGELFF.

This chain joins TRBV4-2 and TRBJ2-5; a weak D match, TRBD2 (6 bases). V was shortened by 0 bases and J by 0 bases, with 8 bases between the two germline ends. The CDR3 extends over 15 amino acids. Germline loops: CDR1 LGHNA, CDR2 YNFKEQ. The CDR3 here is CASSQEREYQETQYF. DNA of the CDR3: TGTGCCAGCAGCCAAGAACGGGAGTACCAAGAGACCCAGTACTTC.

This clonotype was observed a few times. This chain connects TRBV28 to TRBJ1-1; D is unresolved. The CDR3 is 13 residues long. CDR1 and CDR2 from the germline V gene are MDHEN and SYDVKM. Trimming shortened V by 8 bases and J by 7 bases, and 17 bases separated the two germline ends. CDR3 residues: CASGYPPLYEAFF. The CDR3 DNA reads TGTGCCAGCGGGTACCCCCCTCTATATGAAGCTTTCTTT.

The chain joins TRBV20-1 to TRBJ1-4, with TRBD1 as a possible D gene (5 bases). The germline V gene encodes CDR1 DFQATT and CDR2 SNEGSKA (reference sequence). Trimming shortened V by 8 bases and J by 5 bases, and 15 bases separated the two germline ends. The CDR3 consists of 13 residues. This CDR3 reads CSSSGTDNEKLFF. The CDR3 DNA follows: TGCAGTAGTTCCGGGACTGACAATGAAAAACTGTTTTTT.

This chain connects TRBV6-5 to TRBJ2-7; TRBD1 agrees at 10 bases. Unmatched junction bases numbered 5, after V lost 6 bases and J lost 0 bases. Germline V gives CDR1 MNHEY, CDR2 SVGAGI. The CDR3 spans 15 residues. CDR3 protein: CASRGTGESSYEQYV. For the CDR3, the DNA is TGTGCCAGCAGGGGGACAGGGGAGAGCTCCTACGAGCAGTACGTC.

This clonotype was seen only a few times. This chain joins TRBV24-1 and TRBJ1-5; possibly TRBD1 for D (5 bases). The CDR3 has 14 amino acids. V was cut by 4 bases and J by 5 bases, with 11 bases left in between. The germline CDR1 and CDR2 sequences are KGHDR and SFDVKD. The CDR3 protein is CATSDAGTYQPQHF. CDR3 bases: TGTGCCACCAGTGACGCGGGGACGTATCAGCCCCAGCATTTT.

The chain is built from TRBV7-2 and TRBJ2-2; D is unclear. CDR3 length: 15 amino acids. Germline-derived CDR1 and CDR2 are SGHTA and FQGNSA. Between the trimmed V and J ends, which lost 0 bases and 2 bases, there was a span of 7 bases. This CDR3 reads CASSLAADNTGELFF. DNA for the CDR3: TGTGCCAGCAGCTTAGCGGCAGATAACACCGGGGAGCTGTTTTTT.

Only a few counts were recorded for this clonotype. The chain employs TRBV7-7 and TRBJ2-3; 7 bases fit TRBD2. Germline V CDR1 and CDR2: SSHAT, FNYEAQ (reference sequence). The CDR3 sequence is 12 residues long. J gave up 7 bases and V 5 bases, and 3 bases lay outside the gene matches. CDR3 DNA: TGTGCCAGCAGCCCGGGGGGTTATACGCAGTATTTT. It specifies CASSPGGYTQYF.

The V gene is TRBV5-1, the J gene TRBJ1-2; unclear D gene. The CDR3 loop spans 12 amino acids. CDR1 is SGHRS, CDR2 YFSETQ, per germline. Trimming pared 4 bases from V and 2 bases from J, leaving 6 bases between. The DNA for the CDR3 is TGCGCCAGCAGCAAGGAGAACTATGGCTACACCTTC. Amino acid sequence: CASSKENYGYTF.

The chain recombines TRBV9 with TRBJ2-3, with D possibly being TRBD2 (6 bases). The length of the CDR3 is 14 residues. The germline gives CDR1 SGDLS, CDR2 YYNGEE. The V end was cut by 3 bases, the J end by 1 base, with 9 bases between. CDR3 sequence: CASSDLAGTDTQYF. In DNA, the CDR3 is TGTGCCAGCAGCGACTTAGCGGGCACAGATACGCAGTATTTT.

This clonotype was seen only a few times. The rearrangement joins TRBV6-5 to TRBJ1-6; D is uncertain. The germline CDR1 and CDR2 sequences are MNHEY and SVGAGI. Deletions cut 2 bases from V and 8 bases from J, with 13 bases between. CDR3 length: 15 amino acids. The CDR3 sequence: CASSYGGGGDSPLHF. Written as DNA, the CDR3 is TGTGCCAGCAGTTACGGAGGCGGTGGTGATTCACCCCTCCACTTT.

This clonotype showed up just a few times. J is TRBJ2-6 and V is TRBV6-5; D unclear. The length of the CDR3 is 15 residues. Germline lookup yields CDR1 MNHEY and CDR2 SVGAGI. V lost 2 bases and J 0 bases, leaving 5 bases between the germline ends. This CDR3 reads CASSYGNSGANVLTF. The CDR3 coding sequence is TGTGCCAGCAGTTACGGCAACTCTGGGGCCAACGTCCTGACTTTC.

By share, this clonotype counts as medium-sized (0.01 to 0.1%). The J gene is TRBJ2-3, the V gene TRBV3-1; D gene uncertain. The CDR3 length is 13 residues. V was shortened by 1 base and J by 6 bases, with 8 bases between the two germline ends. CDR1 and CDR2 (germline): LGHDT, YNNKEL (reference sequence). The CDR3: CASSQGLADTQYF. In nucleotides, the CDR3 is TGTGCCAGCAGCCAAGGGTTGGCTGATACGCAGTATTTT.

This chain links TRBV20-1 with TRBJ2-5, with a tentative D call TRBD2 (6 bases). CDR3 size: 13 residues. Looked up from germline, CDR1 is DFQATT and CDR2 is SNEGSKA (reference sequence). V was trimmed by 6 bases and J by 4 bases, leaving 15 bases between them. The CDR3 here is CSAEPGLVETQYF. DNA of the CDR3: TGCAGTGCGGAACCGGGACTTGTAGAGACCCAGTACTTC.